The 4 T cell receptor beta chains presented below share a single source sample, sequenced in a study of blood T cells in healthy people across ages. A second about 7 to 11 cycle PCR used barcoded and J-beta primers. One entry per CDR3 protein results from TCRdb running MiXCR on the 5' RACE reads. Seen here are more than 650,000 distinct CDR3 sequences, 22% observed once, and the top ten hold around 21%. The sample taken for sequencing was blood. All receptors come from a man in his 70s in good health.

The genes are TRBV7-9 and TRBJ1-1, with TRBD1 identical over 9 bases. Germline-derived CDR1 and CDR2 are SEHNR and FQNEAQ (reference sequence). With 5 bases clipped from V and 2 bases from J, the junction kept 9 bases outside the gene matches. This CDR3 has 16 residues. This CDR3 is CASSRSTGGPNTEAFF. The CDR3, as DNA: TGTGCCAGCAGCCGAAGTACAGGGGGCCCCAACACTGAAGCTTTCTTT.

This clonotype was observed many times. The rearrangement links TRBV9 to TRBJ1-5; perhaps TRBD1 as D (5 bases). The CDR3 runs 16 residues. V was trimmed by 0 bases and J by 3 bases, leaving 13 bases between them. Germline V gene lookup returns CDR1 SGDLS and CDR2 YYNGEE. The CDR3 coding sequence is TGTGCCAGCAGCGTAGGGTGGGGGATTGACAATCAGCCCCAGCATTTT. This translates into CASSVGWGIDNQPQHF.

Regarding this clonotype: The junction departs from germline at one end; a sequencing error may be responsible. The CDR3, as DNA: TGCACCAGCAGCCAAGGGGGGGCCGGGCGTCGCTATGGCTACACCTTC. This codes for CTSSQGGAGRRYGYTF. The chain recombines TRBV4-3 with TRBJ1-2, with TRBD1 as a possible D gene (6 bases). The germline gives CDR1 LGHNA, CDR2 YSLEER. The CDR3 has 16 residues.

This clonotype was detected only a few times. The chain recombines TRBV5-5 with TRBJ1-1, with TRBD1 identical over 9 bases. V was pared by 4 bases and J by 7 bases, with 8 bases of the junction left unmatched. Per germline, CDR1 SGHKS and CDR2 YYEKEE (reference sequence). The CDR3 loop spans 14 amino acids. In nucleotides, the CDR3 is TGTGCCAGCAGCCGGGACAGGGCTTGGGATGAAGCTTTCTTT. It codes for CASSRDRAWDEAFF.